The 24 T cell receptor beta chains below were found in one sample sequenced in a study of T cell changes during pregnancy in multiple sclerosis. Produced via immunoSEQ multiplex PCR; TCRdb's table is partial and in-frame only. The table has 90,000 or so clones, 80% to 95% seen once. The source material was peripheral blood, sampled in the first trimester of pregnancy. The receptors derive from a female donor in good health, enrolled as a control in a pregnancy study.

The chain recombines TRBV5-6 with TRBJ2-5; no clear D gene. Germline CDR1 and CDR2: SGHDT and YYEEEE. Deletions cut 2 bases from V and 8 bases from J, with 16 bases between. The CDR3 is 14 residues long. The CDR3 reads CASSLTPGESTQYF. The CDR3 DNA is TGTGCCAGCAGCTTAACTCCCGGAGAATCCACCCAGTACTTC.

With respect to this clone: The junction shows a germline mismatch at one end, possibly a read error. In the same sample, other DNA sequences code for this CDR3. V gene TRBV29-1 combines with J gene TRBJ1-1; TRBD1 might be the D (5 bases). Germline V gene lookup returns CDR1 SQVTM and CDR2 ANQGSEA. This CDR3 spans 14 amino acids. DNA of the CDR3: TGCAGCGCCTCCCTTAACCGGGGGAACACTGAAGCGTTCTTT. Translated: CSASLNRGNTEAFF.

The V gene is TRBV6-1, the J gene TRBJ2-7, with 7 bases fitting TRBD1. The length of the CDR3 is 15 residues. Germline CDR1 reads MNHNS; CDR2 reads SASEGT. The V gene end was trimmed by 6 bases and the J gene end by 2 bases; junction bases not matched to a gene: 10. The CDR3 here is CASRGQRTSAYEQYF. CDR3 in DNA: TGTGCCAGCAGGGGACAGAGGACCTCCGCCTACGAGCAGTACTTC.

The V gene is TRBV9, the J gene TRBJ2-5, with TRBD2 identical over 7 bases. Germline CDR1 is SGDLS and CDR2 is YYNGEE. With 4 bases clipped from V and 1 base from J, the junction kept 4 bases outside the gene matches. The CDR3 runs to 14 residues. CDR3 amino acids: CASSPRTSQETQYF. The CDR3 bases are TGTGCCAGCAGCCCTCGGACTAGCCAAGAGACCCAGTACTTC. The whole variable domain, filled in from reference TRBV9 and TRBJ2-5, reads DSGVTQTPKHLITATGQRVTLRCSPRSGDLSVYWYQQSLDQGLQFLIQYYNGEERAKGNILERFSAQQFPDLHSELNLSSLELGDSALYFCASSPRTSQETQYFGPGTRLLVL.

This rearrangement joins TRBV28 to TRBJ2-2, with 13 bases aligning to TRBD2. The CDR3 sequence is 18 residues long. V shed 5 bases and J 0 bases; nucleotides not matched to a gene: 6. Germline V gene data show CDR1 as MDHEN and CDR2 as SYDVKM. The chain's CDR3 is CASSAGLAGLSNTGELFF. CDR3 DNA: TGTGCCAGCAGTGCGGGACTAGCGGGGCTCTCGAACACCGGGGAGCTGTTTTTT.

The V gene is TRBV6-1, the J gene TRBJ1-2; D is possibly TRBD1 (5 bases). Deletions cut 3 bases from V and 6 bases from J, with 17 bases between. Germline CDR1 is MNHNS and CDR2 is SASEGT. The CDR3 has 15 amino acids. The CDR3 bases are TGTGCCAGCAGTGATACGGCAGGGCTAAAGAATGGCTACACCTTC. Its translation: CASSDTAGLKNGYTF.

This rearrangement joins TRBV28 to TRBJ1-1; 8 positions match TRBD1. CDR3 length: 15 residues. Germline V CDR1 and CDR2: MDHEN, SYDVKM. Trimming at V came to 6 bases and at J to 0 bases, leaving 6 bases not matched to a gene. The CDR3 here is CASRPPGQVNTEAFF. The CDR3 DNA follows: TGTGCCAGCAGACCGCCGGGACAGGTGAACACTGAAGCTTTCTTT.

The genes are TRBV19 and TRBJ1-1, with 7 positions matching TRBD1. The CDR3 is made up of 17 amino acids. V lost 6 bases to trimming and J lost 0 bases; unmatched junction nucleotides: 13. CDR1 LNHDA and CDR2 SQIVND come from the germline V gene (reference sequence). CDR3 loop: CASRPGQASRLNTEAFF. In DNA form, the CDR3 reads TGTGCCAGTAGACCAGGACAGGCTAGTAGGTTGAACACTGAAGCTTTCTTT.

This chain uses TRBV30 with TRBJ1-3, with D maybe TRBD1 (6 bases). Trimming cost V 3 bases and J 0 bases, with 12 bases left between them. Germline V gives CDR1 GTSNPN, CDR2 SVGIG (reference sequence). The CDR3 runs 15 residues. This CDR3 reads CAWSWTAISGNTIYF. CDR3 coding DNA: TGTGCCTGGAGCTGGACAGCGATCTCTGGAAACACCATATATTTT.

Notes on this clone: Relative to the germline gene, one junction end is altered; a read error may explain this. V and J are TRBV4-1 and TRBJ2-5; tentative D call: TRBD2 (6 bases). The CDR3 is 12 amino acids. Germline lookup yields CDR1 MGHRA and CDR2 YSYEKL. CDR3 DNA: TGCGCCAGCAGCCAAGAGTCCGGGGGATTGAACTTC. It yields the protein CASSQESGGLNF.

As regards this clone: A junction end diverges from the germline sequence, so it may reflect a read error. The chain couples TRBV10-3 to TRBJ1-1; D gene uncertain. Germline CDR1 reads ENHRY; CDR2 reads SYGVKD. The CDR3 has 12 residues. DNA for the CDR3: TGTGCCATCAGTGGTCAGAACGCTGAAGCTTTCTTT. Amino acids: CAISGQNAEAFF.

This sequence joins TRBV9 and TRBJ2-7; the match to TRBD2 covers 8 bases. Trimming cost V 0 bases and J 4 bases; bases outside gene matches: 6. Germline assignment: CDR1 SGDLS and CDR2 YYNGEE. CDR3 size: 15 residues. Here the CDR3 DNA reads TGTGCCAGCAGCGTAGGAAGCGGGGGCTTATACGAGCAGTACTTC. Translated: CASSVGSGGLYEQYF.

This chain connects TRBV19 to TRBJ1-5, with D maybe TRBD1 (5 bases). Deletions cut 5 bases from V and 7 bases from J, with 12 bases between. The CDR3 consists of 13 residues. Germline-derived CDR1 and CDR2 are LNHDA and SQIVND (reference sequence). The CDR3 is CASSSTGRQPQHF. The CDR3 coding sequence is TGTGCCAGTAGTTCAACAGGTCGACAGCCCCAGCATTTT. The complete variable domain, with remaining parts taken from reference TRBV19 and TRBJ1-5, reads DGGITQSPKYLFRKEGQNVTLSCEQNLNHDAMYWYRQDPGQGLRLIYYSQIVNDFQKGDIAEGYSVSREKKESFPLTVTSAQKNPTAFYLCASSSTGRQPQHFGDGTRLSIL.

The CDR3 sequence: CASSPVSTGGYEQYF. The CDR3 DNA sequence: TGTGCCAGCTCACCCGTATCGACAGGGGGCTACGAGCAGTACTTC. The chain recombines TRBV18 with TRBJ2-7; TRBD1 aligns across 9 bases. The CDR3 runs 15 residues. Per the germline V gene, CDR1 is KGHSH and CDR2 is LQKENI. The V and J ends lost 3 bases and 3 bases, in that order; junction bases with no gene match: 6. The entire variable domain, with the rest obtained from reference TRBV18 and TRBJ2-7, is as follows: NAGVMQNPRHLVRRRGQEARLRCSPMKGHSHVYWYRQLPEEGLKFMVYLQKENIIDESGMPKERFSAEFPKEGPSILRIQQVVRGDSAAYFCASSPVSTGGYEQYFGPGTRLTVT.

This clone was seen a single time. V gene TRBV6-5 combines with J gene TRBJ1-2; 7 bases map to TRBD1. CDR1 and CDR2 (germline): MNHEY, SVGAGI. The CDR3 totals 14 residues. V was pared by 6 bases and J by 3 bases, with 7 bases of the junction left unmatched. CDR3 bases: TGTGCCAGCAGCCAAGGACAGGCTGACTATGGCTACACCTTC. This sequence encodes CASSQGQADYGYTF.

This chain connects TRBV6-1 to TRBJ2-4, with 10 positions matching TRBD1. Trimming removed 2 bases from V and 8 bases from J; junction bases left unmatched: 3. This CDR3 is built from 14 residues. CDR1 is MNHNS and CDR2 is SASEGT in the germline V gene. In DNA, the CDR3 is TGTGCCAGCAGTGAATCGGGACAGGGGTACATTCAGTACTTC. Amino acid sequence: CASSESGQGYIQYF.

The chain combines TRBV25-1 with TRBJ2-2; D might be TRBD1 (5 bases). Per germline, CDR1 MGHDK and CDR2 SYGVNS. V was trimmed by 7 bases and J by 7 bases, leaving 10 bases between them. This CDR3 contains 12 residues. The CDR3 protein is CASTRVNGELFF. The CDR3 DNA reads TGTGCCAGCACCAGGGTGAACGGGGAGCTGTTTTTT.

The V and J genes are TRBV6-6 and TRBJ1-3; D gene uncertain. Trimming stripped 2 bases from V and 0 bases from J, with 11 bases between. The V gene's germline CDR1 is MNHNY and CDR2 SVGAGI (reference sequence). The CDR3 is 16 amino acids. In DNA form, the CDR3 reads TGTGCCAGCAGTTACGGTTACGGGAACTCTGGAAACACCATATATTTT. Amino acids: CASSYGYGNSGNTIYF.

This clone has a single count. The CDR3: CASTSAGTGPYEQYF. The DNA of the CDR3 is TGTGCCAGCACCTCCGCAGGGACAGGGCCCTACGAGCAGTACTTC. The J gene is TRBJ2-7, the V gene TRBV7-2; TRBD1 agrees at 9 bases. Germline trimming cut 7 bases from V and 2 bases from J; bases unmatched to any gene: 9. This CDR3 comprises 15 residues. Per the germline V gene, CDR1 is SGHTA and CDR2 is FQGNSA.

This clone was recorded once. This sequence joins TRBV5-4 and TRBJ1-4; 9 bases line up with TRBD1. J gave up 1 base and V 3 bases, and 4 bases lay outside the gene matches. The germline CDR1 and CDR2 sequences are SGHNT and YYREEE (reference sequence). The CDR3 runs to 16 residues. The CDR3 here is CASSSRQGGTNEKLFF. DNA of the CDR3: TGTGCCAGCAGCTCTCGACAGGGGGGAACTAATGAAAAACTGTTTTTT.

This clone turned up a few times. The chain links TRBV18 to TRBJ1-1; 8 nucleotides line up with TRBD1. This CDR3 spans 15 amino acids. Germline CDR1 reads KGHSH; CDR2 reads LQKENI. With 3 bases clipped from V and 4 bases from J, the junction kept 7 bases outside the gene matches. In nucleotides, the CDR3 is TGTGCCAGCTCACCGAAGACAGGGGAGGGCACTGAAGCTTTCTTT. It specifies CASSPKTGEGTEAFF.

The chain combines TRBV5-1 with TRBJ1-2, with TRBD1 identical over 7 bases. There are 16 residues in the CDR3. Germline CDR1 and CDR2: SGHRS and YFSETQ. V lost 0 bases and J lost 1; bases outside the gene matches: 6. DNA of the CDR3: TGCGCCAGCAGCTTGGAGGGGGCAGATCTTAACTATGGCTACACCTTC. The encoded protein is CASSLEGADLNYGYTF.

The chain recombines TRBV6-5 with TRBJ2-7, with D possibly matching TRBD1 (6 bases). CDR3 length: 16 residues. The germline V gene encodes CDR1 MNHEY and CDR2 SVGAGI. Between the trimmed V and J ends, which lost 2 bases and 2 bases, there was a span of 16 bases. The CDR3 bases are TGTGCCAGCAGTTACCGAGGGATCCGGGACACCTACGAGCAGTACTTC. This sequence encodes CASSYRGIRDTYEQYF.

This chain links TRBV9 with TRBJ2-7; 9 bases map to TRBD1. The junction had 8 bases not matched to a gene; V was cut back by 3 bases and J by 4 bases. Germline V gives CDR1 SGDLS, CDR2 YYNGEE. This CDR3 is 15 amino acids long. CDR3 nucleotides: TGTGCCAGCAGCGGAACAGGGGGCTTAAGTTACGAGCAGTACTTC. Its translation is CASSGTGGLSYEQYF.